One and the same sample provided the 23 T cell receptor beta chains below, sequenced in a study of T cell responses to AZD1222 COVID-19 vaccine. Here immunoSEQ multiplex PCR was the method, and the copy in TCRdb shows in-frame clones only, minus some. This sample has roughly 150,000 clones, with approximately 88% found just once. Sequenced material: peripheral blood, taken on day 0 of MenACWY control vaccination. The receptor source for this set is an adult in good health.

The V call is TRBV4-1, the J call TRBJ1-1; TRBD1 might be the D (6 bases). V was trimmed by 4 bases and J by 7 bases, leaving 13 bases between them. The CDR3 is 13 residues long. CDR1 and CDR2 (germline): MGHRA, YSYEKL. CDR3 nucleotide sequence: TGCGCCAGCAGCCTAGGGGGACACCTTGAAGCTTTCTTT. Amino acids: CASSLGGHLEAFF.

This chain links TRBV6-5 with TRBJ2-7; 7 bases map to TRBD1. The CDR3 consists of 13 residues. V lost 6 bases to trimming and J lost 2 bases; unmatched junction nucleotides: 4. Germline CDR1 is MNHEY and CDR2 is SVGAGI. The CDR3 region is CASRRGGTYEQYF. In nucleotides, the CDR3 is TGTGCCAGCAGGAGAGGGGGCACCTACGAGCAGTACTTC.

This chain links TRBV30 with TRBJ1-6; TRBD1 matches 9 bases. CDR3 length equals 13 residues. CDR1 GTSNPN and CDR2 SVGIG come from the germline V gene (reference sequence). Losses at the gene ends were 5 bases for V and 7 bases for J; bases not matched to a gene: 3. The DNA for the CDR3 is TGTGCCTGGGTCGGACAGGGGAATTCACCCCTCCACTTT. It encodes CAWVGQGNSPLHF.

The J gene is TRBJ2-1, the V gene TRBV4-1, with 7 bases lining up with TRBD2. Looked up from germline, CDR1 is MGHRA and CDR2 is YSYEKL. The CDR3 spans 17 residues. The V and J ends lost 0 bases and 1 base, in that order; junction bases with no gene match: 6. Written as DNA, the CDR3 is TGCGCCAGCAGCCAAGATGGTGTGCGGGGGTCCTACAATGAGCAGTTCTTC. This codes for CASSQDGVRGSYNEQFF.

The gene calls are TRBV7-9 and TRBJ1-2; the match to TRBD1 covers 12 bases. V dropped 5 bases and J dropped 5; count of bases not matched to a gene: 12. Germline V CDR1 and CDR2: SEHNR, FQNEAQ (reference sequence). This CDR3 is built from 17 residues. The CDR3 DNA follows: TGTGCCAGCAGCCCCCCGGGACAGGGGGCCTGGAGGTATGGCTACACCTTC. Amino acids: CASSPPGQGAWRYGYTF.

The chain has TRBV24-1 and TRBJ2-1; no definite D call. The germline V gene encodes CDR1 KGHDR and CDR2 SFDVKD. V lost 0 bases and J 11 bases, leaving 10 bases between the germline ends. The CDR3 is 13 amino acids. The CDR3, as DNA: TGTGCCACCAGTGATTTGCTCGCAGGCCAGCAGTTCTTC. As protein: CATSDLLAGQQFF.

The CDR3 sequence: CASSWTGGNQPQHF. The CDR3 DNA is TGTGCCAGCAGCTGGACAGGGGGGAATCAGCCCCAGCATTTT. This chain links TRBV6-6 with TRBJ1-5; 10 nucleotides agree with TRBD1. Germline values: CDR1 MNHNY, CDR2 SVGAGI (reference sequence). V lost 6 bases, J lost 4 bases, and 3 bases stayed unmatched. The CDR3 loop spans 14 amino acids.

This clone was detected only a few times. The V call is TRBV5-1, the J call TRBJ1-4, with D hard to call. This CDR3 spans 14 amino acids. Per germline, CDR1 SGHRS and CDR2 YFSETQ. V was pared by 3 bases and J by 6 bases, with 12 bases between. For the CDR3, the DNA is TGCGCCAGCAGCTCTCGGGTTGGAGATGAAAAACTGTTTTTT. Translated, it gives CASSSRVGDEKLFF.

V and J are TRBV29-1 and TRBJ1-2, with D unresolved. V was clipped by 5 bases and J by 4 bases, with 8 bases between them. There are 11 residues in the CDR3. CDR1 is SQVTM, CDR2 ANQGSEA, per germline. The CDR3 sequence is CSVFSGYGYTF. The CDR3 bases are TGCAGCGTTTTCTCTGGCTATGGCTACACCTTC.

This sequence joins TRBV24-1 and TRBJ1-4; 9 positions agree with TRBD1. CDR1 is KGHDR, CDR2 SFDVKD, per germline. The CDR3 runs to 15 residues. Trimming at V came to 3 bases and at J to 7 bases, leaving 5 bases not matched to a gene. The CDR3 sequence: CATSDPGQGFEKLFF. CDR3 sequence (DNA): TGTGCCACCAGTGATCCCGGACAGGGGTTTGAAAAACTGTTTTTT.

CDR3 region: CASSPGGTSSYEQYF. CDR3 in DNA: TGTGCCAGCTCACCAGGAGGGACAAGCTCCTACGAGCAGTACTTC. This chain joins TRBV18 and TRBJ2-7, with D possibly being TRBD1 or TRBD2 (6 bases each). The CDR3 runs 15 residues. Germline lookup yields CDR1 KGHSH and CDR2 LQKENI. The V end was cut by 2 bases, the J end by 0 bases, with 11 bases between. Drawing the rest from reference TRBV18 and TRBJ2-7, the complete variable domain is NAGVMQNPRHLVRRRGQEARLRCSPMKGHSHVYWYRQLPEEGLKFMVYLQKENIIDESGMPKERFSAEFPKEGPSILRIQQVVRGDSAAYFCASSPGGTSSYEQYFGPGTRLTVT.

The rearrangement joins TRBV28 to TRBJ1-2, with D perhaps matching TRBD1 (6 bases). This CDR3 is built from 16 residues. Trimming left V 1 base short and J 1 base short, with 13 bases between. CDR1 and CDR2 (germline): MDHEN, SYDVKM. CDR3 in DNA: TGTGCCAGCAGTTTATTGGGGGGCGCACGTAACTATGGCTACACCTTC. This encodes CASSLLGGARNYGYTF.

This sequence joins TRBV5-1 and TRBJ1-1; no reliable D call. Germline V gene lookup returns CDR1 SGHRS and CDR2 YFSETQ. This CDR3 region has 16 residues. Between the trimmed V and J ends, which lost 4 bases and 1 base, there was a span of 17 bases. CDR3 in amino acids: CASSPDGLQWNTEAFF. The CDR3 DNA reads TGCGCCAGCAGCCCCGACGGCCTCCAATGGAACACTGAAGCTTTCTTT.

This sequence joins TRBV27 and TRBJ1-1; tentatively, D is TRBD1 (5 bases). Between the trimmed V and J ends, which lost 6 bases and 6 bases, there was a span of 11 bases. The CDR3 spans 12 residues. Germline V gene sequence: CDR1 MNHEY, CDR2 SMNVEV (reference sequence). CDR3 in amino acids: CASREAGSEAFF. The CDR3 DNA follows: TGTGCCAGCAGGGAAGCAGGGTCTGAAGCTTTCTTT.

This clone was recorded only once. The gene calls are TRBV6-5 and TRBJ1-6, with TRBD1 identical over 9 bases. J lost 6 bases, V lost 7 bases, and 7 bases had no gene match. From germline, CDR1 is MNHEY and CDR2 SVGAGI. The CDR3 totals 15 residues. CDR3 amino acids: CASTLEGQGNSPLHF. The DNA for the CDR3 is TGTGCCAGCACCCTTGAGGGACAGGGTAATTCACCCCTCCACTTT.

This sequence joins TRBV7-9 and TRBJ1-5; D call uncertain. Germline V lookup: CDR1 SEHNR, CDR2 FQNEAQ (reference sequence). The V end lost 11 bases, the J end lost 6 bases, and 8 bases lay between the germline ends. The length of the CDR3 is 10 residues. The DNA for the CDR3 is TGTGCCGCGCCCGGTCAGCCCCAGCATTTT. As protein: CAAPGQPQHF. Combining the CDR3 with reference TRBV7-9 and TRBJ1-5 gives the whole variable domain DTGVSQNPRHKITKRGQNVTFRCDPISEHNRLYWYRQTLGQGPEFLTYFQNEAQLEKSRLLSDRFSAERPKGSFSTLEIQRTEQGDSAMYLCAAPGQPQHFGDGTRLSIL.

CDR3 DNA sequence: TGTGCCAGCAGCAGTCCGCCCTCCGGCTACACCTTC. Protein sequence: CASSSPPSGYTF. This chain connects TRBV13 to TRBJ1-2; D gene ambiguous. This CDR3 has 12 residues. V lost 5 bases and J lost 8, with 12 bases in between. The germline V gene has CDR1 PRHDT and CDR2 FYEKMQ (reference sequence).

V and J are TRBV13 and TRBJ1-1; no definite D call. The CDR3 contains 14 residues. The germline gives CDR1 PRHDT, CDR2 FYEKMQ (reference sequence). Trimming shortened V by 6 bases and J by 2 bases, and 13 bases separated the two germline ends. Here the CDR3 reads CASREDGVNTEAFF. CDR3 in DNA: TGTGCCAGCAGAGAGGACGGGGTAAACACTGAAGCTTTCTTT.

The rearrangement joins TRBV29-1 to TRBJ1-1; 10 bases are shared with TRBD1. V gave up 6 bases and J gave up 5 bases; unmatched junction bases: 3. Germline assignment: CDR1 SQVTM and CDR2 ANQGSEA. CDR3 length: 12 amino acids. The CDR3 loop is CSVGQGLTEAFF. CDR3 coding DNA: TGCAGCGTGGGACAGGGGCTTACTGAAGCTTTCTTT.

This clone was recorded once. The chain combines TRBV5-1 with TRBJ2-7; TRBD1 aligns across 9 bases. CDR1 is SGHRS and CDR2 is YFSETQ in the germline V gene. The CDR3 has 14 residues. V lost 3 bases and J lost 5; bases outside the gene matches: 6. The DNA for the CDR3 is TGCGCCAGCAGCTCCGGGACAGGGATGGACGAGCAGTACTTC. This translates into CASSSGTGMDEQYF.

This clone was observed once. This chain links TRBV12-3 or TRBV12-4 with TRBJ1-2, with unresolved D. Trimming took 6 bases from V and 0 from J, leaving 8 bases between them. The CDR3 contains 13 residues. This CDR3 is CASSLEANYGYTF. The DNA for the CDR3 is TGTGCCAGCAGCCTTGAAGCTAACTATGGCTACACCTTC.

This chain connects TRBV11-2 to TRBJ1-1; D is ambiguous. CDR3 length: 14 residues. The germline V gene has CDR1 SGHAT and CDR2 FQNNGV. V lost 3 bases to trimming and J lost 4 bases, with 12 bases between them. CDR3 sequence reads: CASSLSRRSTEAFF. The CDR3 DNA reads as TGTGCCAGCAGCTTGTCCCGGAGGAGCACTGAAGCTTTCTTT.

DNA of the CDR3: TGTGCCAGCAGCCTCGGGCCTCCCCCCTATGGCTACACCTTC. It encodes CASSLGPPPYGYTF. The chain carries TRBV7-3 and TRBJ1-2; D remains ambiguous. Germline V lookup: CDR1 SGHTA, CDR2 FQGTGA. Between the trimmed V and J ends, which lost 5 bases and 4 bases, there was a span of 14 bases. The length of the CDR3 is 14 residues.